The clone carrying this TCR beta chain was seen a few times. Its target is unknown. The data are from a study of response to subunit inactivated influenza vaccine. From the RT-PCR reads, TCRdb called clonotypes with MiXCR, one entry per CDR3 protein. This table holds approximately 700,000 distinct CDR3 sequences, about 14% found once. Study-wide results and limits: The authors suggested that few new T cells are recruited per seasonal influenza vaccination.

CDR3 length equals 14 residues. Trimming removed 3 bases from V and 6 bases from J, with 14 bases in between. The germline V gene encodes CDR1 SGDLS and CDR2 YYNGEE. V gene TRBV9 combines with J gene TRBJ2-3; tentatively, D is TRBD1 (6 bases). The receptor was derived from a man aged 45-65 years who received an inactivated influenza vaccine. Here the sequenced sample was PBMCs from blood, taken about 14 days before vaccination. Written as DNA, the CDR3 is TGTGCCAGCAGCGGGGGGCCCCAATCCGATACGCAGTATTTT. Its translation is CASSGGPQSDTQYF.